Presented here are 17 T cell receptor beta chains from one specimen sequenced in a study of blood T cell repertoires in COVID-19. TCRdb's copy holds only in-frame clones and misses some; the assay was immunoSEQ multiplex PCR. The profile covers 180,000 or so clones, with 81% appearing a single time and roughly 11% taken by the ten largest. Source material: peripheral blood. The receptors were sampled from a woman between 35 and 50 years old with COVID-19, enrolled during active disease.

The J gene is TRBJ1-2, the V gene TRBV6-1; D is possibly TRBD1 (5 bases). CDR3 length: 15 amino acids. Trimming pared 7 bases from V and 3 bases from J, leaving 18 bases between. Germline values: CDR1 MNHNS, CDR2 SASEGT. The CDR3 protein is CASKSGPRGDYGYTF. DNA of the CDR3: TGTGCCAGCAAGTCCGGGCCGCGGGGGGACTATGGCTACACCTTC.

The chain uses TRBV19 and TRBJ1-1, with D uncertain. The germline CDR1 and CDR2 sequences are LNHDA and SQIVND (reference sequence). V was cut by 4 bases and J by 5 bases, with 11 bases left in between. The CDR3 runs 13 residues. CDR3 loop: CASSRSQRTEAFF. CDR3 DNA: TGTGCCAGTAGTAGGTCGCAGAGGACTGAAGCTTTCTTT.

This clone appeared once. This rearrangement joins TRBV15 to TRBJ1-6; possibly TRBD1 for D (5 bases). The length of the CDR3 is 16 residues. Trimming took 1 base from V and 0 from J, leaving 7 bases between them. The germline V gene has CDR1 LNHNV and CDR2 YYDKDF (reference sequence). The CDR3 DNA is TGTGCCACCAGCAGAGCCGGGGGCTCCTATAATTCACCCCTCCACTTT. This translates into CATSRAGGSYNSPLHF.

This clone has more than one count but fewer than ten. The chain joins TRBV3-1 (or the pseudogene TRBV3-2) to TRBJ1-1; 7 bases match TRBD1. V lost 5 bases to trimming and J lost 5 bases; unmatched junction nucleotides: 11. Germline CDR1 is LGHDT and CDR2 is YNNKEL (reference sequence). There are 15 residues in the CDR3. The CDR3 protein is CASSSKTGSVTEAFF. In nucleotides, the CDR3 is TGTGCCAGCAGCAGTAAGACAGGGAGTGTGACTGAAGCTTTCTTT.

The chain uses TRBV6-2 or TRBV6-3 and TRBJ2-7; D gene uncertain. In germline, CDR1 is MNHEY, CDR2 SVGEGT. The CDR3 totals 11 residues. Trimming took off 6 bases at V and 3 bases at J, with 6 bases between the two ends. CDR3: CASSSNYEQYF. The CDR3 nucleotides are TGTGCCAGCAGCTCTAACTACGAGCAGTACTTC.

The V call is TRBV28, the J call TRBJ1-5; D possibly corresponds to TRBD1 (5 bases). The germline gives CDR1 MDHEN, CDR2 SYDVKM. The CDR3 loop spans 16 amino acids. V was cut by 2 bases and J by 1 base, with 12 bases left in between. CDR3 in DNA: TGTGCCAGCAGTTTAGAGGAGGGGCTAAGCAATCAGCCCCAGCATTTT. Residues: CASSLEEGLSNQPQHF.

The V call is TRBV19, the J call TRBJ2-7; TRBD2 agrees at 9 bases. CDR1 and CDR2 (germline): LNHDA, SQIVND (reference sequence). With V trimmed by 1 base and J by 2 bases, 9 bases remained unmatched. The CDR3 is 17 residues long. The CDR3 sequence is CASSIGSGSSGTYEQYF. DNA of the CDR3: TGTGCCAGTAGTATAGGATCGGGATCTAGCGGGACCTACGAGCAGTACTTC.

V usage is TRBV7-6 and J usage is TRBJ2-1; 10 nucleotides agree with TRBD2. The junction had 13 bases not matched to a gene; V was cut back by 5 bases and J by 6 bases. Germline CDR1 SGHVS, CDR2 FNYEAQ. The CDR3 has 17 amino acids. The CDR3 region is CASSPIRAGGWGNEQFF. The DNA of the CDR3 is TGTGCCAGCAGCCCAATCCGAGCGGGAGGGTGGGGCAATGAGCAGTTCTTC.

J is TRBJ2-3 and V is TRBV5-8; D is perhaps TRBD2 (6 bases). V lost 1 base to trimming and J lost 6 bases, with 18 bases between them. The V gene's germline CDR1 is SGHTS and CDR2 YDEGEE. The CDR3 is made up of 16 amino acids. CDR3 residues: CASSLRIGGGSDTQYF. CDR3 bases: TGTGCCAGCAGCTTGCGGATCGGTGGAGGGTCTGATACGCAGTATTTT. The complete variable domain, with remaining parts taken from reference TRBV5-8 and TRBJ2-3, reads EAGVTQSPTHLIKTRGQQATLRCSPISGHTSVYWYQQALGLGLQFLLWYDEGEERNRGNFPPRFSGRQFPNYSSELNVNALELEDSALYLCASSLRIGGGSDTQYFGPGTRLTVL.

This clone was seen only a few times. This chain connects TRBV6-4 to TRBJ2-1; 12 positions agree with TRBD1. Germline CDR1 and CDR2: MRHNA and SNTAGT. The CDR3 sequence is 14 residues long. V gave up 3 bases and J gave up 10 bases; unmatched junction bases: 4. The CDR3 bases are TGTGCCAGCAGTGATGGGACAGGGGGCGACGAGCAGTTCTTC. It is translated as CASSDGTGGDEQFF.

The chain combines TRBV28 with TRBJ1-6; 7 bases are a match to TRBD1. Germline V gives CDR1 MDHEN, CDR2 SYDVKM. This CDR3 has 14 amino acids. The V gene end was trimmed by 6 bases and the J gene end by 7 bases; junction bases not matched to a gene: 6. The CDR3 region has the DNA TGTGCCAGCAGCCTGACAGGGTTCAATTCACCCCTCCACTTT. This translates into CASSLTGFNSPLHF.

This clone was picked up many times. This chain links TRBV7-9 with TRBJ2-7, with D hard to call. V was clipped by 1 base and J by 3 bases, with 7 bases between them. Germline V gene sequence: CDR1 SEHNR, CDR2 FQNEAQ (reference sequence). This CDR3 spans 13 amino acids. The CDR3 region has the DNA TGTGCCAGCAGCTTAGGGCCATACTACGAGCAGTACGTC. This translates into CASSLGPYYEQYV.

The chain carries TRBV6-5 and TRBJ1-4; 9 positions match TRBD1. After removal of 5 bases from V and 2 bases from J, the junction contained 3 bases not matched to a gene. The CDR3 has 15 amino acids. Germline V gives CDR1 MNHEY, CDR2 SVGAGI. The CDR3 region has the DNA TGTGCCAGCAGTAAGGACAGGGGCACTAATGAAAAACTGTTTTTT. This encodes CASSKDRGTNEKLFF.

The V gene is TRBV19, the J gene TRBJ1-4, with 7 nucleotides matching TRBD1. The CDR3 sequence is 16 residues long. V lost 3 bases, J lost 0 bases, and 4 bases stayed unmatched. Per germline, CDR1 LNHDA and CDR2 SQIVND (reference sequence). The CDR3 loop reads CASSMGGTATNEKLFF. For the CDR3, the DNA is TGTGCCAGTAGTATGGGCGGGACAGCAACTAATGAAAAACTGTTTTTT.

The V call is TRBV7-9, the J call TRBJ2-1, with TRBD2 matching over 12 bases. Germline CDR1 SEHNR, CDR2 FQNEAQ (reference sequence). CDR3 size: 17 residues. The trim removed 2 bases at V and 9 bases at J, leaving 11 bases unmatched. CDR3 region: CASSLLAGGQVYGEQFF. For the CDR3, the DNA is TGTGCCAGCAGCTTACTAGCGGGGGGGCAAGTCTACGGTGAGCAGTTCTTC.

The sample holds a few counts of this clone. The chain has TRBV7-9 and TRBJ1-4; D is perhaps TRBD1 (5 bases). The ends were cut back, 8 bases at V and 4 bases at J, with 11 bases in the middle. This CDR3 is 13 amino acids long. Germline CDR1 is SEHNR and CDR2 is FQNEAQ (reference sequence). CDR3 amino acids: CASSPGFNEKLFF. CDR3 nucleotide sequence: TGTGCCAGCTCCCCAGGGTTTAATGAAAAACTGTTTTTT.

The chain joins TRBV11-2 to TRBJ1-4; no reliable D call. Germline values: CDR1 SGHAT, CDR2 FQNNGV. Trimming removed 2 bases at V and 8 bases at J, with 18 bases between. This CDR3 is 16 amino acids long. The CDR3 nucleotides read TGTGCCAGCAGCTTATTACGGGCACCAGGAGGAGAAAAACTGTTTTTT. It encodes CASSLLRAPGGEKLFF. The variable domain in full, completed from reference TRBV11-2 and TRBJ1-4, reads EAGVAQSPRYKIIEKRQSVAFWCNPISGHATLYWYQQILGQGPKLLIQFQNNGVVDDSQLPKDRFSAERLKGVDSTLKIQPAKLEDSAVYLCASSLLRAPGGEKLFFGSGTQLSVL.